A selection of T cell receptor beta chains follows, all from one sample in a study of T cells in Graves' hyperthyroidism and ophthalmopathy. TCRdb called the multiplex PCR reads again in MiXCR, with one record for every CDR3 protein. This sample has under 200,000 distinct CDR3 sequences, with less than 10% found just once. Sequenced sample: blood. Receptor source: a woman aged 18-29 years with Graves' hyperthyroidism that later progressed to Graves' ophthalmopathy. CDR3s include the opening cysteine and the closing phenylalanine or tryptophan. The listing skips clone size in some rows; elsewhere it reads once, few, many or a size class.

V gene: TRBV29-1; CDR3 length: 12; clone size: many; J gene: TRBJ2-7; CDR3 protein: CSVSGGTYEQYF
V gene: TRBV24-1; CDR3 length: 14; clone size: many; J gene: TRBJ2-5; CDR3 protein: CATSDFPPFGTQYF
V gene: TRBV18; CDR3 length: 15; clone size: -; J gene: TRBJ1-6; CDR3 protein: CASSPRQGVDSPLHF
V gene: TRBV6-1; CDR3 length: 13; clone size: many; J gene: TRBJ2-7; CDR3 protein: CASSEPAYYEQYF
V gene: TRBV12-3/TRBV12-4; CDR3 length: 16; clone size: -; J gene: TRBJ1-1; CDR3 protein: CASSPGTGPMNTEAFF
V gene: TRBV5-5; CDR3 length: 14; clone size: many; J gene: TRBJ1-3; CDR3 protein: CASRMALDGNTIYF
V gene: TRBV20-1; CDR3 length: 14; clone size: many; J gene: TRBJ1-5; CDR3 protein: CSARDRGLYQPQHF
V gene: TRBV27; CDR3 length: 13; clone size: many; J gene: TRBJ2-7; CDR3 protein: CASSGGTPYEQYF
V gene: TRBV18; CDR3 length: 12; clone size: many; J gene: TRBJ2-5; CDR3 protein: CASSPAGETQYF
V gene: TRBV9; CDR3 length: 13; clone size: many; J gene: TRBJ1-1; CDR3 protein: CASSRTGVTEAFF
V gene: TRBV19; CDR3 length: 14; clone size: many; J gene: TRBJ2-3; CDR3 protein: CASRDRGGTDTQYF
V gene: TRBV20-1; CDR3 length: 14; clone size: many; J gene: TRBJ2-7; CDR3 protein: CSASGDRAGYEQYF
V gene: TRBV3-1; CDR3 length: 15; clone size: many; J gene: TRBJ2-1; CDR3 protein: CASSRLASSYNEQFF
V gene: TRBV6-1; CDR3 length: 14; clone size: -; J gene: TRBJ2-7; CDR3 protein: CASSEGLGVYEQYF
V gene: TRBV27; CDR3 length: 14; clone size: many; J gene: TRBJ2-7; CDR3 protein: CASSFRLGSYEQYF
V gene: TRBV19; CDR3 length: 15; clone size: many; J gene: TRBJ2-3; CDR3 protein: CASSRTSGRADTQYF
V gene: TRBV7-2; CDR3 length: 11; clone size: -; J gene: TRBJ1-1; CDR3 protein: CAETANTEAFF
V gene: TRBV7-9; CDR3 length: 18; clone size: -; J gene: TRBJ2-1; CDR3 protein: CACGGGLARWGSYNEQFF
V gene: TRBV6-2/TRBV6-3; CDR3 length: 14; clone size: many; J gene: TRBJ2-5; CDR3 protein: CASSYDRGRETQYF
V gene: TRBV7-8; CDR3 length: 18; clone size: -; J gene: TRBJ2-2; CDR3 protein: CASSLELGLAANTGELFF